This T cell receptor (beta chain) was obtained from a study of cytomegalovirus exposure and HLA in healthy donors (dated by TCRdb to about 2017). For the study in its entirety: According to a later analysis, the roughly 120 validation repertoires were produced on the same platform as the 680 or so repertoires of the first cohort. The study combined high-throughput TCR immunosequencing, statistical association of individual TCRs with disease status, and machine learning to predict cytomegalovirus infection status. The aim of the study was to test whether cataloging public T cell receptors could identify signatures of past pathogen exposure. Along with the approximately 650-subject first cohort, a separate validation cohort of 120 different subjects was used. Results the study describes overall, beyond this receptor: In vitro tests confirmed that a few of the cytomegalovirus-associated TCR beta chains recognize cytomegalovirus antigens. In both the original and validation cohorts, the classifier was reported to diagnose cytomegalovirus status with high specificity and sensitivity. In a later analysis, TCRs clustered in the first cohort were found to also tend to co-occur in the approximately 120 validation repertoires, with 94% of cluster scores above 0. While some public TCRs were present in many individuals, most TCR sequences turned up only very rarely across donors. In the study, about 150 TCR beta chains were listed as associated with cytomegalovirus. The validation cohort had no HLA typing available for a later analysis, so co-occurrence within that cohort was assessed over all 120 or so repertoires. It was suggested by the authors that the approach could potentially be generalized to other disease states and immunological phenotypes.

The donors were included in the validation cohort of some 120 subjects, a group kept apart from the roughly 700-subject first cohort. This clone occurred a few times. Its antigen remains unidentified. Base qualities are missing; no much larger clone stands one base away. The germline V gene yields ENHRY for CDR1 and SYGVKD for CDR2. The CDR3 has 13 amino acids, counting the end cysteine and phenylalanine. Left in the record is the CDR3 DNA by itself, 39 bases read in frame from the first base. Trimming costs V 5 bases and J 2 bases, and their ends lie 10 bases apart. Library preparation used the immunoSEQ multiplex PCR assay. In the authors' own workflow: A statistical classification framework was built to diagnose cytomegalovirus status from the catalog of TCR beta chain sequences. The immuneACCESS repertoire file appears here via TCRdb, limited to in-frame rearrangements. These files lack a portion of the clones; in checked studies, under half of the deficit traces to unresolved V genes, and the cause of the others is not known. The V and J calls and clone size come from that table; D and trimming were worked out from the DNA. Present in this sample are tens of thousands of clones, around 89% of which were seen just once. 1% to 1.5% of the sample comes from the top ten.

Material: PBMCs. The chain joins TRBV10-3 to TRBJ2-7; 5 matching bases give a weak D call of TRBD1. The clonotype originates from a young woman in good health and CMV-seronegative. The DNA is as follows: TGTGCCATCAGTTGGGCAGGGACCTACGAGCAGTACTTC. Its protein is CAISWAGTYEQYF.